A single sample is the source of the 18 T cell receptor beta chains below, sequenced in a study of OX40 agonist ivuxolimab in advanced cancers. Using immunoSEQ multiplex PCR, the repertoire was profiled, and TCRdb retains in-frame clones only, with some absent. The profile shows tens of thousands of clones, around 80% of them singletons. The sample here was CD4+ or CD8+ T cells sorted from blood, taken in a trial of the OX40 agonist ivuxolimab. The receptor set was obtained from an adult with an advanced solid tumor such as melanoma, head and neck, liver or kidney cancer.

The V and J genes are TRBV6-6 and TRBJ2-3; no reliable D call. This CDR3 spans 13 amino acids. Germline CDR1 MNHNY, CDR2 SVGAGI (reference sequence). Trimming removed 0 bases from V and 2 bases from J, with 3 bases in between. The CDR3 sequence is CASSYSATDTQYF. The CDR3 DNA sequence: TGTGCCAGCAGTTACTCGGCCACAGATACGCAGTATTTT.

The V gene is TRBV4-1, the J gene TRBJ1-2; 9 nucleotides agree with TRBD1. Unmatched junction bases numbered 12, after V lost 1 base and J lost 6 bases. This CDR3 is 17 amino acids long. The germline V gene encodes CDR1 MGHRA and CDR2 YSYEKL. Here the CDR3 DNA reads TGCGCCAGCAGCCAAGCCCCAACAGGGGGCGAAGTCGATGGCTACACCTTC. Amino acid sequence: CASSQAPTGGEVDGYTF.

The chain has TRBV11-1 and TRBJ2-1; 10 bases agree with TRBD2. J lost 5 bases, V lost 1 base, and 2 bases had no gene match. CDR1 and CDR2 from the germline V gene are SGHAT and FQDESV (reference sequence). The CDR3 consists of 15 residues. The CDR3 spells CASSLEREGDNEQFF. The CDR3 DNA is TGTGCCAGCAGCTTAGAGCGGGAGGGGGACAATGAGCAGTTCTTC.

The chain carries TRBV7-2 and TRBJ2-5, with no clear D. With the DNA end fitting TRBJ2-7 better, the J assignment may be wrong. The CDR3 is made up of 14 amino acids. Per the germline V gene, CDR1 is SGHTA and CDR2 is FQGNSA. CDR3 DNA: TGTGCCAGCAGCTTTGGCGGCATCTCCTACGAGCAGTACTTC. Protein sequence: CASSFGGISYEQYF.

The rearrangement joins TRBV20-1 to TRBJ2-1; no clear D. The CDR3 runs 10 residues. Germline V lookup: CDR1 DFQATT, CDR2 SNEGSKA (reference sequence). The V end was cut by 3 bases, the J end by 8 bases, with 5 bases between. In DNA, the CDR3 is TGCAGTGCTAGGATCGATGAGCAGTTCTTC. This gives the protein CSARIDEQFF.

This chain links TRBV6-6 with TRBJ2-2; 12 bases map to TRBD1. J was trimmed by 3 bases and V by 10 bases; bases with no gene match: 3. The CDR3 is made up of 14 amino acids. Germline-derived CDR1 and CDR2 are MNHNY and SVGAGI (reference sequence). DNA of the CDR3: TGTGCCACGGGACAGGGGGCCGACACCGGGGAGCTGTTTTTT. Protein product: CATGQGADTGELFF.

This clone was counted once. The gene calls are TRBV21-1 and TRBJ2-3; the DNA was not compared with TRBD2, the D call given in the table. TRBV21-1 is an annotated pseudogene. This CDR3 spans 16 amino acids. Here the CDR3 reads CASSTISGPSTDTQYF. The CDR3 DNA follows: TGTGCCAGCAGCACGATTAGCGGGCCCAGCACAGATACGCAGTATTTT.

V usage is TRBV4-2 and J usage is TRBJ2-7, with D possibly TRBD1 on 5 matching bases. The CDR3 has 16 residues. Germline V gives CDR1 LGHNA, CDR2 YNFKEQ. Trimming pared 1 base from V and 5 bases from J, leaving 18 bases between. CDR3 coding DNA: TGTGCCAGCAGCCAAGTTGCGGTGGGGCGGCGCGACGAGCAGTACTTC. It encodes CASSQVAVGRRDEQYF.

J is TRBJ1-1 and V is TRBV19; a weak D match, TRBD1 (5 bases). The CDR3 loop spans 13 amino acids. The V and J ends lost 6 bases and 6 bases respectively, with 14 bases between them. Germline CDR1 LNHDA, CDR2 SQIVND (reference sequence). Here the CDR3 reads CASSQGSIPEAFF. CDR3 sequence (DNA): TGTGCCAGTAGCCAGGGATCGATCCCTGAAGCTTTCTTT.

The gene calls are TRBV7-9 and TRBJ2-7; D might be TRBD2 (6 bases). The CDR3 is 13 amino acids. The germline gives CDR1 SEHNR, CDR2 FQNEAQ (reference sequence). The V gene lost 1 base and the J gene lost 5 bases, with 9 bases spanning the gap. The CDR3 region is CASSLEGGNEQYF. CDR3 DNA: TGTGCCAGCAGCTTAGAAGGAGGGAACGAGCAGTACTTC.

The chain is built from TRBV5-6 and TRBJ2-1; TRBD2 matches at 11 bases. Germline V lookup: CDR1 SGHDT, CDR2 YYEEEE. V lost 4 bases, J lost 14 bases, and 11 bases stayed unmatched. The CDR3 has 14 amino acids. CDR3 nucleotides: TGTGCCAGCAGCCGGATCCTAACTAGCGGGAGTGAGTTCTTC. Translation gives CASSRILTSGSEFF.

CDR3 residues: CASSLRLAGGYEQYF. The CDR3 DNA sequence: TGTGCCAGCAGCCTCCGACTAGCGGGAGGATACGAGCAGTACTTC. The chain links TRBV14 to TRBJ2-7, with 13 bases aligning to TRBD2. This CDR3 spans 15 amino acids. V gave up 4 bases and J gave up 4 bases; unmatched junction bases: 4. Looked up from germline, CDR1 is SGHDN and CDR2 is FVKESK. The full variable domain, rest sourced from reference TRBV14 and TRBJ2-7, is EAGVTQFPSHSVIEKGQTVTLRCDPISGHDNLYWYRRVMGKEIKFLLHFVKESKQDESGMPNNRFLAERTGGTYSTLKVQPAELEDSGVYFCASSLRLAGGYEQYFGPGTRLTVT.

The chain combines TRBV5-8 with TRBJ1-1; D unresolved. Deletions cut 1 base from V and 1 base from J, with 5 bases between. CDR1 and CDR2 from the germline V gene are SGHTS and YDEGEE. This CDR3 region has 13 residues. The CDR3 DNA reads TGTGCCAGCAGCTTGCTTTGGAACACTGAAGCTTTCTTT. Translation gives CASSLLWNTEAFF. Together with reference TRBV5-8 and TRBJ1-1, the CDR3 gives the full variable domain: EAGVTQSPTHLIKTRGQQATLRCSPISGHTSVYWYQQALGLGLQFLLWYDEGEERNRGNFPPRFSGRQFPNYSSELNVNALELEDSALYLCASSLLWNTEAFFGQGTRLTVV.

V gene TRBV4-3 combines with J gene TRBJ2-7; no clear D. CDR3 length: 13 amino acids. CDR1 is LGHNA and CDR2 is YSLEER in the germline V gene. Between the trimmed V and J ends, which lost 0 bases and 0 bases, there was a span of 3 bases. CDR3 in amino acids: CASSQEDSYEQYF. In DNA form, the CDR3 reads TGCGCCAGCAGCCAAGAGGACTCCTACGAGCAGTACTTC.

The V call is TRBV11-2, the J call TRBJ2-1; maybe TRBD2 (6 bases). CDR3 length: 13 amino acids. The germline V gene has CDR1 SGHAT and CDR2 FQNNGV. V lost 5 bases and J lost 7, with 12 bases in between. In DNA form, the CDR3 reads TGTGCCAGCAGCCCGGGACTCATAAATGAGCAGTTCTTC. This codes for CASSPGLINEQFF.

This chain connects TRBV28 to TRBJ2-1, with D hard to call. V lost 3 bases, J lost 4 bases, and 10 bases lay in between. This CDR3 contains 14 residues. Germline CDR1 MDHEN, CDR2 SYDVKM. DNA for the CDR3: TGTGCCAGCAGTTTGACCCACCGTTACAATGAGCAGTTCTTC. It is translated as CASSLTHRYNEQFF.

By frequency in the sample, this clone is medium-sized. The rearrangement joins TRBV21-1 to TRBJ2-2; the tabulated D call, TRBD2, remains unverified against the DNA. TRBV21-1 counts as a pseudogene. CDR3 length: 14 amino acids. CDR3 in DNA: TGTGCCAGCAGCCCCCGGACTCCCACCGGGGAGCTGTTTTTT. It is translated as CASSPRTPTGELFF.

The gene calls are TRBV10-3 and TRBJ2-2; D not resolved. This CDR3 contains 15 residues. Trimming took off 4 bases at V and 0 bases at J, with 9 bases between the two ends. Germline V lookup: CDR1 ENHRY, CDR2 SYGVKD. CDR3 coding DNA: TGTGCCATCAGTGCCGACGTTTCGAACACCGGGGAGCTGTTTTTT. Amino acid sequence: CAISADVSNTGELFF.